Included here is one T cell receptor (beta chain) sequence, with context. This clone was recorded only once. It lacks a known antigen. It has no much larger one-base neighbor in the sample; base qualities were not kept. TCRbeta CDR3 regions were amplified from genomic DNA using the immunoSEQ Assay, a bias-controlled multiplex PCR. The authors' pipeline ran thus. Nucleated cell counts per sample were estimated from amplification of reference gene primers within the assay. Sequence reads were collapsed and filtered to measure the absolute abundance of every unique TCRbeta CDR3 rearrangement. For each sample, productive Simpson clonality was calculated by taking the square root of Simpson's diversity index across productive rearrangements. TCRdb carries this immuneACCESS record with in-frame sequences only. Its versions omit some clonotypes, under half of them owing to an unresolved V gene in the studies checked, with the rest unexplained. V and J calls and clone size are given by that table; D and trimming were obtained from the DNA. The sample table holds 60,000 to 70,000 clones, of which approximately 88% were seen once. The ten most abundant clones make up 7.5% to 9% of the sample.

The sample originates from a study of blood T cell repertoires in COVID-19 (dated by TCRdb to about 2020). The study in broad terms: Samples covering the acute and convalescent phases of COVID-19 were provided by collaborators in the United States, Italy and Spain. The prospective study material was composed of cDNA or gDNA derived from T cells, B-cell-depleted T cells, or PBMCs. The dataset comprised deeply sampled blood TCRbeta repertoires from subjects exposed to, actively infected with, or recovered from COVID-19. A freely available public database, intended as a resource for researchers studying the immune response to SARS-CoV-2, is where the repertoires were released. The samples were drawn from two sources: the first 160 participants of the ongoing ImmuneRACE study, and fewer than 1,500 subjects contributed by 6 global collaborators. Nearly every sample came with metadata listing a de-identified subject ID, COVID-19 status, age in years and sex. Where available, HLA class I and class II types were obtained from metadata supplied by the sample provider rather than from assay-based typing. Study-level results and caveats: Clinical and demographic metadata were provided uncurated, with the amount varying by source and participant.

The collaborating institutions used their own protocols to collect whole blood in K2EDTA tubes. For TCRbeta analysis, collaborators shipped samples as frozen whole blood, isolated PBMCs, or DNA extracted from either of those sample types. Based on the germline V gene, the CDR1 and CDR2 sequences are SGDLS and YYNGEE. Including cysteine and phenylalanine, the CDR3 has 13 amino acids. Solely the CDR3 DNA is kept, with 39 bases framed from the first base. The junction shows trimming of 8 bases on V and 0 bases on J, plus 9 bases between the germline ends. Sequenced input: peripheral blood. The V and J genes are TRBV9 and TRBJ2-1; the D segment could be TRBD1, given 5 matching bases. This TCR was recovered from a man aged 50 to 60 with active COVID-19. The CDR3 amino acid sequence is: CASSGLSYNEQFF. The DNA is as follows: TGTGCCAGTTCAGGGCTCTCCTACAATGAGCAGTTCTTC.